Below, 21 T cell receptor beta chains from the same sample are listed, as sequenced in a study of blood T cell repertoires in COVID-19. The repertoire was sequenced with immunoSEQ multiplex PCR; TCRdb's copy has only in-frame clones and lacks some. The table lists around 250,000 clones, roughly four fifths of them singletons, with about 1.9% in the top ten. Material for sequencing was peripheral blood. These receptors all stem from a man aged 30 to 45 who had recovered from COVID-19.

J is TRBJ2-7 and V is TRBV28; perhaps TRBD2 as D (6 bases). Germline V CDR1 and CDR2: MDHEN, SYDVKM. The CDR3 is made up of 16 amino acids. V dropped 5 bases and J dropped 7 bases, with 24 bases sitting between them. The CDR3 sequence is CASSTPRDGGLREQYV. CDR3 in DNA: TGTGCCAGCAGTACACCTCGGGACGGGGGACTTAGGGAGCAGTACGTC.

The V call is TRBV24-1, the J call TRBJ1-2; D gene ambiguous. The germline CDR1 and CDR2 sequences are KGHDR and SFDVKD. Trimming took off 5 bases at V and 2 bases at J, with 5 bases between the two ends. This CDR3 region has 12 residues. The CDR3 loop is CATSAGNYGYTF. CDR3 DNA sequence: TGTGCCACCAGTGCTGGCAACTATGGCTACACCTTC.

The chain uses TRBV6-5 and TRBJ2-7; 7 bases agree with TRBD2. V dropped 10 bases and J dropped 1; count of bases not matched to a gene: 7. The CDR3 is made up of 13 amino acids. The germline V gene has CDR1 MNHEY and CDR2 SVGAGI. The CDR3 DNA reads as TGTGCCACCACGAGGGAGGGGTCCTACGAGCAGTACGTC. Its translation is CATTREGSYEQYV.

The V call is TRBV7-8, the J call TRBJ1-5; D unclear. Germline CDR1 SGHVS, CDR2 FQNEAQ. Trimming pared 1 base from V and 4 bases from J, leaving 8 bases between. CDR3 length: 14 amino acids. The CDR3 reads CASSLGAENQPQHF. In DNA, the CDR3 is TGTGCCAGCAGCTTAGGGGCTGAAAATCAGCCCCAGCATTTT.

The chain recombines TRBV10-1 with TRBJ2-1; 9 positions match TRBD2. The CDR3 is 16 residues long. The germline CDR1 and CDR2 sequences are WNHNN and SYGVQD (reference sequence). V was pared by 2 bases and J by 8 bases, with 10 bases of the junction left unmatched. This CDR3 is CASSESSASGKDEQFF. CDR3 in DNA: TGCGCCAGCAGTGAGAGCAGTGCTAGCGGGAAGGATGAGCAGTTCTTC.

The rearrangement uses TRBV7-7 and TRBJ2-5, with TRBD2 matching over 11 bases. V shed 5 bases and J 1 base; nucleotides not matched to a gene: 6. CDR3 length: 16 amino acids. The V gene's germline CDR1 is SSHAT and CDR2 FNYEAQ (reference sequence). The CDR3: CASSLGTSGSQETQYF. CDR3 nucleotides: TGTGCCAGCAGCCTCGGGACTAGCGGTAGCCAAGAGACCCAGTACTTC.

The chain employs TRBV7-2 and TRBJ1-2; weak D call: TRBD1 (5 bases). Trimming cost V 2 bases and J 8 bases, with 12 bases left between them. Germline loops: CDR1 SGHTA, CDR2 FQGNSA. The CDR3 sequence is 13 residues long. CDR3 sequence (DNA): TGTGCCAGCAGCTTAAGACAGCAGGAAGGCTACACCTTC. It yields the protein CASSLRQQEGYTF.

This sequence joins TRBV12-3 or TRBV12-4 and TRBJ1-2, with 8 positions matching TRBD1. The CDR3 length is 13 residues. V dropped 6 bases and J dropped 4; count of bases not matched to a gene: 4. DNA of the CDR3: TGTGCCAGCAGCACAGACAGGGGCTATGGCTACACCTTC. Its translation is CASSTDRGYGYTF.

The chain carries TRBV7-9 and TRBJ1-1; D uncertain. Trimming cost V 1 base and J 7 bases, with 10 bases left between them. The CDR3 is made up of 13 amino acids. Germline V gene sequence: CDR1 SEHNR, CDR2 FQNEAQ (reference sequence). The DNA for the CDR3 is TGTGCCAGCAGCTTAGGAACGGTGAATGAAGCTTTCTTT. Its protein product is CASSLGTVNEAFF.

The chain couples TRBV4-1 to TRBJ1-1, with a tentative D call TRBD1 (5 bases). Trimming took off 1 base at V and 5 bases at J, with 11 bases between the two ends. This CDR3 has 14 amino acids. In germline, CDR1 is MGHRA, CDR2 YSYEKL. The CDR3: CASSQVRGETEAFF. The CDR3 region has the DNA TGCGCCAGCAGCCAAGTCCGGGGGGAAACTGAAGCTTTCTTT.

The chain is built from TRBV27 and TRBJ1-6, with no clear D. CDR1 and CDR2 from the germline V gene are MNHEY and SMNVEV (reference sequence). V lost 6 bases, J lost 3 bases, and 9 bases lay in between. This CDR3 spans 14 amino acids. CDR3 bases: TGTGCCAGCAGGGAGGGTCTCTATAATTCACCCCTCCACTTT. Translated, it gives CASREGLYNSPLHF.

This chain's CDR3 is CASMVPGESYEQYF. The CDR3 nucleotides are TGTGCCAGCATGGTTCCGGGGGAGTCCTACGAGCAGTACTTC. The V call is TRBV7-2, the J call TRBJ2-7, with TRBD2 as a possible D gene (6 bases). The CDR3 covers 14 residues. Germline V gives CDR1 SGHTA, CDR2 FQGNSA. Deletions cut 7 bases from V and 1 base from J, with 14 bases between.

The chain couples TRBV5-1 to TRBJ1-6; D may be TRBD1 (6 bases). Between the trimmed V and J ends, which lost 0 bases and 11 bases, there was a span of 15 bases. The CDR3 runs 15 residues. Germline assignment: CDR1 SGHRS and CDR2 YFSETQ. The CDR3 loop reads CASSLVSPGAAPLHF. DNA of the CDR3: TGCGCCAGCAGCTTGGTATCCCCAGGGGCGGCACCCCTCCACTTT. The full variable domain, its missing parts supplied by reference TRBV5-1 and TRBJ1-6, is KAGVTQTPRYLIKTRGQQVTLSCSPISGHRSVSWYQQTPGQGLQFLFEYFSETQRNKGNFPGRFSGRQFSNSRSEMNVSTLELGDSALYLCASSLVSPGAAPLHFGNGTRLTVT.

This chain joins TRBV11-2 and TRBJ1-2, with 8 bases fitting TRBD1. V dropped 6 bases and J dropped 0; count of bases not matched to a gene: 9. The germline CDR1 and CDR2 sequences are SGHAT and FQNNGV. The length of the CDR3 is 16 residues. In DNA, the CDR3 is TGTGCCAGCAGACGTCTTAAGACAGGGGCTAACTATGGCTACACCTTC. Protein: CASRRLKTGANYGYTF.

This chain uses TRBV7-2 with TRBJ2-1; 10 bases are shared with TRBD2. The CDR3 sequence is 15 residues long. J lost 6 bases, V lost 5 bases, and 7 bases had no gene match. From germline, CDR1 is SGHTA and CDR2 FQGNSA. CDR3 sequence reads: CASSGLAAFPNEQFF. For the CDR3, the DNA is TGTGCCAGCAGCGGACTAGCGGCGTTCCCCAATGAGCAGTTCTTC.

The CDR3 region is CASSQDSYYNEQFF. Here the CDR3 DNA reads TGTGCCAGCAGCCAAGACAGCTACTACAATGAGCAGTTCTTC. The chain carries TRBV7-2 and TRBJ2-1; perhaps TRBD1 as D (5 bases). The CDR3 has 14 residues. V dropped 5 bases and J dropped 3 bases, with 11 bases sitting between them. Germline lookup yields CDR1 SGHTA and CDR2 FQGNSA.

CDR3 coding DNA: TGTGCCAGCAGCTTATTGGGGGGTGCAACTAATGAAAAACTGTTTTTT. This sequence encodes CASSLLGGATNEKLFF. J is TRBJ1-4 and V is TRBV7-2, with a weak D call TRBD1 (5 bases). CDR3 size: 16 residues. Germline V gives CDR1 SGHTA, CDR2 FQGNSA. Trimming removed 2 bases at V and 0 bases at J, with 10 bases between.

J is TRBJ1-1 and V is TRBV2, with D perhaps matching TRBD1 (5 bases). The germline CDR1 and CDR2 sequences are SNHLY and FYNNEI. V shed 5 bases and J shed 5 bases, with 15 bases lying between them. The CDR3 covers 14 residues. Written as DNA, the CDR3 is TGTGCCAGCAGTCCTAGGTGGGGGGAGACTGAAGCTTTCTTT. Translated, it gives CASSPRWGETEAFF.

This clone has only a few counts. The CDR3 region has the DNA TGTGCCAGCGCCCGAGAGGGATCACCCCTCCACTTT. Its protein is CASAREGSPLHF. The chain is built from TRBV6-5 and TRBJ1-6, with unresolved D. Germline V gene data show CDR1 as MNHEY and CDR2 as SVGAGI. Trimming pared 8 bases from V and 10 bases from J, leaving 12 bases between. This CDR3 is 12 amino acids long.

V gene TRBV5-5 combines with J gene TRBJ2-7; TRBD2 agrees at 15 bases. This CDR3 is built from 17 residues. Germline V gene sequence: CDR1 SGHKS, CDR2 YYEKEE (reference sequence). Trimming cost V 3 bases and J 0 bases; bases outside gene matches: 4. CDR3 region: CASSSGLAGGSSYEQYV. Written as DNA, the CDR3 is TGTGCCAGCAGCTCGGGACTAGCGGGGGGCTCCTCCTACGAGCAGTACGTC.

This clone has a handful of counts. This rearrangement joins TRBV27 to TRBJ1-5; D perhaps matches TRBD1 (6 bases). CDR1 is MNHEY and CDR2 is SMNVEV in the germline V gene (reference sequence). The length of the CDR3 is 13 residues. V dropped 8 bases and J dropped 9 bases, with 17 bases sitting between them. The CDR3 reads CASGSRGAWPQHF. As DNA, the CDR3 is TGTGCCAGCGGTTCGCGGGGGGCATGGCCCCAGCATTTT.